This is a list of T cell receptor beta chains from one sample in a study of cytotoxic CD8 clonotypes in ibrutinib-treated CLL. Assay used: immunoSEQ multiplex PCR; TCRdb lists only in-frame clones, some missing. The table lists roughly 24,000 clones, approximately 81% of them singletons. The sequenced sample was PBMCs, obtained before ibrutinib treatment. Every receptor here comes from a human donor with chronic lymphocytic leukemia. CDR3s include the opening cysteine and the closing phenylalanine or tryptophan. D genes are given only for firm matches. Expanded clones get a size class; other rows say once, few or many, or leave the size out.

D: TRBD2
J: TRBJ2-3
V: TRBV5-6
size: .
DNA: TGTGCCAGCAGCTTGTTCCGTCTAGCGGACACAGATACGCAGTATTTT
CDR3: CASSLFRLADTDTQYF

D: .
J: TRBJ2-7
V: TRBV7-9
size: .
DNA: TGTGCCAGCAGCTTAGATATCAGTTTCTACGAGCAGTACTTC
CDR3: CASSLDISFYEQYF

D: .
J: TRBJ1-1
V: TRBV6-5
size: .
DNA: TGTGCCAGCAGCCTTACCGTTTCGAACACTGAAGCTTTCTTT
CDR3: CASSLTVSNTEAFF

D: .
J: TRBJ2-7
V: TRBV2
size: .
DNA: TGTGCCAGCAGTGCCAGGGACAATGGTTACGAGCAGTACTTC
CDR3: CASSARDNGYEQYF

D: .
J: TRBJ2-3
V: TRBV5-1
size: once
DNA: TGCGCCAGCAGCTTGGCCGGATTTACAGATACGCAGTATTTT
CDR3: CASSLAGFTDTQYF

D: .
J: TRBJ1-2
V: TRBV19
size: .
DNA: TGTGCCAGCGGAGACCCACGATCCGGGGAGTATGGCTACACCTTC
CDR3: CASGDPRSGEYGYTF

D: .
J: TRBJ2-3
V: TRBV6-6
size: .
DNA: TGTGCCAGCAGTTACTCGGGCTATCCCACAGATACGCAGTATTTT
CDR3: CASSYSGYPTDTQYF

D: TRBD1
J: TRBJ1-6
V: TRBV6-5
size: once
DNA: TGTGCCACGGGACAGGGGGATTCACCCCTCCACTTT
CDR3: CATGQGDSPLHF

D: .
J: TRBJ1-2
V: TRBV10-3
size: .
DNA: TGTGCCATCAGTGATTTGGGATCCTATGGCTACACCTTC
CDR3: CAISDLGSYGYTF

D: .
J: TRBJ1-1
V: TRBV28
size: .
DNA: TGTGCCAGCATCAGATCTGGAAGTAAGACTGAAGCTTTCTTT
CDR3: CASIRSGSKTEAFF

D: .
J: TRBJ2-2
V: TRBV2
size: .
DNA: TGTGCCAGCAGTGAAGAAACAGCTTACACCGGGGAGCTGTTTTTT
CDR3: CASSEETAYTGELFF

D: .
J: TRBJ2-2
V: TRBV14
size: .
DNA: TGTGCCAGCAGACGAGGGTCAGGGAACACCGGGGAGCTGTTTTTT
CDR3: CASRRGSGNTGELFF

D: TRBD2
J: TRBJ2-1
V: TRBV2
size: once
DNA: TGTGCCAGCAGTTTAGGGGCGGGAGTGTTCGGGGGAGAGCAGTTCTTC
CDR3: CASSLGAGVFGGEQFF

D: .
J: TRBJ2-2
V: TRBV29-1
size: .
DNA: TGCAGCGTGGCTGTAACAGGGACAAACACCGGGGAGCTGTTTTTT
CDR3: CSVAVTGTNTGELFF

D: .
J: TRBJ2-2
V: TRBV27
size: .
DNA: TGTGCCAGCAGTTTATATTTCACCGGGGAGCTGTTTTTT
CDR3: CASSLYFTGELFF

D: TRBD2
J: TRBJ2-1
V: TRBV19
size: .
DNA: TGTGCCAGTAGTATCTCGCGGGAGGGGAATGAGCAGTTCTTC
CDR3: CASSISREGNEQFF

D: TRBD2
J: TRBJ2-2
V: TRBV5-4
size: .
DNA: TGTGCCAGCAGCAGAGGGACTAGCGGTACCGGGGAGCTGTTTTTT
CDR3: CASSRGTSGTGELFF

D: .
J: TRBJ2-1
V: TRBV18
size: once
DNA: TGTGCCAGCTCACTAGCGGACGTCTATGAGCAGTTCTTC
CDR3: CASSLADVYEQFF

D: .
J: TRBJ2-5
V: TRBV7-2
size: .
DNA: TGTGCCAGCACCCCCATGGGGGTACAAGAGACCCAGTACTTC
CDR3: CASTPMGVQETQYF

D: .
J: TRBJ2-5
V: TRBV7-7
size: .
DNA: TGTGCCAGCAGCGCCAGGGACTCCCAGGGGGAGACCCAGTACTTC
CDR3: CASSARDSQGETQYF

D: .
J: TRBJ1-1
V: TRBV6-5
size: .
DNA: TGTGCCAGCAGCCAACCCCCCACTGAAGCTTTCTTT
CDR3: CASSQPPTEAFF

D: .
J: TRBJ2-1
V: TRBV9
size: few
DNA: TGTGCCAGCAGCCTAAGGACAGCCTCCTACAATGAGCAGTTCTTC
CDR3: CASSLRTASYNEQFF

D: .
J: TRBJ2-1
V: TRBV15
size: few
DNA: TGTGCCACCTCGACTAGGAGTGGCTACAATGAGCAGTTCTTC
CDR3: CATSTRSGYNEQFF

D: .
J: TRBJ1-5
V: TRBV6-5
size: .
DNA: TGTGCCGTATCTCGGGACGGCACTCGGCCCCAGCATTTT
CDR3: CAVSRDGTRPQHF

D: TRBD2
J: TRBJ2-7
V: TRBV19
size: once
DNA: TGTGCCAGTAGTATTACAGCCTCGGGACTAGCGGGAGCCTTCTACGAGCAGTACTTC
CDR3: CASSITASGLAGAFYEQYF

D: TRBD1
J: TRBJ1-2
V: TRBV28
size: .
DNA: TGTGCCAGCAGACGCGCCGGACAGGGTGGCTACACCTTC
CDR3: CASRRAGQGGYTF

D: TRBD1
J: TRBJ1-2
V: TRBV9
size: .
DNA: TGTGCCAGCAGCACGGACAGGGGTCATGGCTACACCTTC
CDR3: CASSTDRGHGYTF

D: .
J: TRBJ1-2
V: TRBV10-3
size: .
DNA: TGTGCCATCAGCTACGACTCGACAGCCTCGGATGGCTACACCTTC
CDR3: CAISYDSTASDGYTF

D: TRBD2
J: TRBJ2-7
V: TRBV6-1
size: .
DNA: TGTGCCAGCAGTATAGCGGGAGGGCCCGAGCAGTACTTC
CDR3: CASSIAGGPEQYF

D: TRBD2
J: TRBJ2-5
V: TRBV19
size: few
DNA: TGTGCCAGTAGTATATCCGGGACTAGCCGCGGGTACCAAGAGACCCAGTACTTC
CDR3: CASSISGTSRGYQETQYF

D: TRBD2
J: TRBJ2-1
V: TRBV15
size: .
DNA: TGTGCCACCAGCAGAGATTACGCGGGCGGGAGGGCCTATGAGCAGTTCTTC
CDR3: CATSRDYAGGRAYEQFF

D: .
J: TRBJ2-7
V: TRBV20-1
size: .
DNA: TGCAGTGCTAGTCTCGCGGACGAGCAGTACTTC
CDR3: CSASLADEQYF

D: TRBD1
J: TRBJ1-1
V: TRBV7-2
size: once
DNA: TGTGCCAGCAGCCTTCGGACAGGGTGGGAAACTGAAGCTTTCTTT
CDR3: CASSLRTGWETEAFF

D: TRBD1
J: TRBJ2-3
V: TRBV10-3
size: .
DNA: TGTGCCATCAGCGAAGCTGGACAGGGCCATGATACGCAGTATTTT
CDR3: CAISEAGQGHDTQYF

D: TRBD2
J: TRBJ2-7
V: TRBV19
size: few
DNA: TGTGCCAGTAGTCCCTCACGGACTAGCGGGAGCTACGAGCAGTACTTC
CDR3: CASSPSRTSGSYEQYF

D: .
J: TRBJ1-1
V: TRBV28
size: .
DNA: TGTGCCAGCAATATCCACTGGGGGAGGTACACTGAAGCTTTCTTT
CDR3: CASNIHWGRYTEAFF

D: .
J: TRBJ1-5
V: TRBV19
size: .
DNA: TGTGCCAGTAGTATAGTAGGTAGCAATCAGCCCCAGCATTTT
CDR3: CASSIVGSNQPQHF

D: .
J: TRBJ1-1
V: TRBV19
size: .
DNA: TGTGCCAGTAGTATAGGGCAGGCGAACACTGAAGCTTTCTTT
CDR3: CASSIGQANTEAFF

D: .
J: TRBJ2-5
V: TRBV19
size: .
DNA: TGTGCCAGTAGTCGGGCGGAAGGAGAGACCCAGTACTTC
CDR3: CASSRAEGETQYF

D: .
J: TRBJ2-2
V: TRBV6-1
size: few
DNA: TGTGCCAGCTGCGCCACAGGAAACACCGGGGAGCTGTTTTTT
CDR3: CASCATGNTGELFF

D: TRBD2
J: TRBJ2-1
V: TRBV7-2
size: .
DNA: TGTGCCAGCAGCTTACGGCTAGCGGGAGGTAACTCCTACAATGAGCAGTTCTTC
CDR3: CASSLRLAGGNSYNEQFF

D: TRBD2
J: TRBJ2-3
V: TRBV7-2
size: .
DNA: TGTGCCAGCGCTGATGGCGGGAGGATCGCAGATACGCAGTATTTT
CDR3: CASADGGRIADTQYF

D: TRBD1
J: TRBJ1-5
V: TRBV11-2
size: .
DNA: TGTGCCAGCAGCCCGGCAGGGGGAAGCAATCAGCCCCAGCATTTT
CDR3: CASSPAGGSNQPQHF

D: .
J: TRBJ2-1
V: TRBV7-9
size: .
DNA: TGTGCCAGCAGCCGACCGATGGGGACTGGCAATGAGCAGTTCTTC
CDR3: CASSRPMGTGNEQFF

D: TRBD1
J: TRBJ2-3
V: TRBV19
size: .
DNA: TGTGCCAGTGGGACAGGGGTCACAGATACGCAGTATTTT
CDR3: CASGTGVTDTQYF

D: TRBD2
J: TRBJ2-7
V: TRBV7-9
size: medium-sized
DNA: TGTGCCAGCAGCCCCAGTGGAACTAGCGGGACCTACGAGCAGTACTTC
CDR3: CASSPSGTSGTYEQYF

D: .
J: TRBJ1-1
V: TRBV5-1
size: once
DNA: TGCGCCAGCAGCTGGGGGCCAGGGGCGGGCACTGAAGCTTTCTTT
CDR3: CASSWGPGAGTEAFF

D: .
J: TRBJ2-2
V: TRBV2
size: few
DNA: TGTGCCAGTCGAGGACGGCCGGGCACCGGGGAGCTGTTTTTT
CDR3: CASRGRPGTGELFF

D: .
J: TRBJ1-4
V: TRBV10-1
size: .
DNA: TGCGCCAGCAGTACCATACGGGGAGAAAAACTGTTTTTT
CDR3: CASSTIRGEKLFF

D: TRBD1
J: TRBJ1-1
V: TRBV11-2
size: .
DNA: TGTGCCAGCAGCCAAAGGACAGGGAAGGCTTTCTTT
CDR3: CASSQRTGKAFF

D: .
J: TRBJ2-7
V: TRBV18
size: .
DNA: TGTGCCAGCTCAGGCGGGTCCTCCTACGAGCAGTACTTC
CDR3: CASSGGSSYEQYF

D: .
J: TRBJ1-3
V: TRBV30
size: few
DNA: TGTGCCTGGATAAAGGAGAACAGGATGGTCTCTGGAAACACCATATATTTT
CDR3: CAWIKENRMVSGNTIYF